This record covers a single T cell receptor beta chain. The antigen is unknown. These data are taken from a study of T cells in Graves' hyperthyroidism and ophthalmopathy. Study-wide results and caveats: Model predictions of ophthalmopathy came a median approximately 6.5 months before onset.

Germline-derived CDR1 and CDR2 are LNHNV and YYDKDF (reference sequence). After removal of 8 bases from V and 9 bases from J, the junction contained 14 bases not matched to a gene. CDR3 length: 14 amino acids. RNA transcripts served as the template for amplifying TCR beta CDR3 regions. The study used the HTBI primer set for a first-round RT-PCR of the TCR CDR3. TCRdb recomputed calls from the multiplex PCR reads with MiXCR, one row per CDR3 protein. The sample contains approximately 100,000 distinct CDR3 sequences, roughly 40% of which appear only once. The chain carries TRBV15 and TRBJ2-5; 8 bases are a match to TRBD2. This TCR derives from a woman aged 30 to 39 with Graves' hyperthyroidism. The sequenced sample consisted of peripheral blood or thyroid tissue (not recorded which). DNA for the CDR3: TGTGCCACCGGAGACCTGAGCGGGAGCTTCTCCCAGTACTTC. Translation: CATGDLSGSFSQYF. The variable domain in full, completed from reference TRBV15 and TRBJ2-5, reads DAMVIQNPRYQVTQFGKPVTLSCSQTLNHNVMYWYQQKSSQAPKLLFHYYDKDFNNEADTPDNFQSRRPNTSFCFLDIRSPGLGDTAMYLCATGDLSGSFSQYFGPGTRLLVL.